The source of this TCR beta chain is a study of blood T cell repertoires in COVID-19. Here immunoSEQ multiplex PCR was the method, and the copy in TCRdb shows in-frame clones only, minus some. The sample has roughly 150,000 clones, roughly 89% seen once; the top ten hold about 9.3%. This clone was found once. CDR3 length: 13 residues. Germline V gene sequence: CDR1 GTSNPN, CDR2 SVGIG (reference sequence). Trimming left V 3 bases short and J 5 bases short, with 12 bases between. The sequencing sample was made of peripheral blood. The chain employs TRBV30 and TRBJ2-3, with D possibly matching TRBD2 (7 bases). The sequence was obtained from a woman between 65 and 79 years old with COVID-19, enrolled during active disease. The CDR3 sequence is CAWSGGLGDTQYF. The CDR3 region has the DNA TGTGCCTGGAGCGGGGGGCTGGGAGATACGCAGTATTTT.